The present T cell receptor beta chain was sequenced within a study of blood T cell repertoires in COVID-19. Study in general: Researchers got acute and convalescent COVID-19 samples from the United States, Italy and Spain. The cDNA or gDNA used as material had been derived from T cells, B-cell-depleted T cells, or PBMCs.

Authors' methods: Reference gene primer amplification gave nucleated cell count estimates. The repertoire was sequenced with immunoSEQ multiplex PCR; TCRdb's copy has only in-frame clones and lacks some. Clone size and V and J calls were adopted from that table, with D and trimming inferred from the DNA. The repertoire holds 200,000 to 300,000 clones, with 70% to 90% as singletons. Seattle participants joined during active infection and were tracked over time. This CDR3 comprises 15 residues. Trimming cost V 4 bases and J 7 bases, with 17 bases left between them. Looked up from germline, CDR1 is SGHRS and CDR2 is YFSETQ.

The sequence derives from an older woman with COVID-19, enrolled during active disease. The chain couples TRBV5-1 to TRBJ1-4; perhaps TRBD1 as D (5 bases). Sequences were obtained from peripheral blood. Here the CDR3 DNA reads TGCGCCAGCAGCCCCCGAGGGGAGGATTTTGAAAAACTGTTTTTT. It specifies CASSPRGEDFEKLFF.